This T cell receptor (beta chain) was found in a study of T cells in Graves' hyperthyroidism and ophthalmopathy. For the study at large: Peripheral blood was obtained at initial diagnosis, preceding any treatment.

Patients aged 18 to 65 had newly diagnosed hyperthyroidism that had lasted under 2 months. CDR3 length: 13 amino acids. Germline values: CDR1 LNHDA, CDR2 SQIVND (reference sequence). V was shortened by 5 bases and J by 7 bases, with 15 bases between the two germline ends. In regard to this clonotype: Its target is unknown.

The study, taken as a whole, reports: Ophthalmopathy got predicted by the model a median approximately 6 months before its onset. Ophthalmopathy was separated from stable hyperthyroidism by a 13 V-J model.

Researchers amplified the TCR beta CDR3 regions from RNA transcripts. The HTBI set primed first-round TCR CDR3 RT-PCR. TCRdb re-called the multiplex PCR reads through MiXCR, storing one row per CDR3 protein. Among about 720,000 distinct CDR3 sequences listed, less than 20% were seen once. The specimen sequenced was blood. V usage is TRBV19 and J usage is TRBJ2-7; D not resolved. The clonotype originates from a man aged 18-30 years with Graves' hyperthyroidism. The CDR3 DNA reads as TGTGCCAGTAGTGCCACTCCGGCGGAGGAGCAGTACTTC. Amino acid sequence: CASSATPAEEQYF.